A selection of T cell receptor beta chains follows, all from one sample in a study of blood T cell repertoires in COVID-19. Data came from immunoSEQ multiplex PCR; TCRdb stores just in-frame clones and leaves some out. The sample lists about 76,000 clones, 80% to 90% occurring once. Sequences were obtained from peripheral blood. The receptors derive from a man aged 55 to 69 with COVID-19, enrolled during active disease. Both conserved end residues are part of each CDR3. The D gene is left open where the match is weak. Clone size is given for some rows only: seen once, a few or many times, or a class if the clone is expanded.

TRBV6-5	once	TRBJ1-4	TRBD1	CASSYSGDRVFEKLFF	TGTGCCAGCAGTTACTCGGGAGACAGGGTTTTTGAAAAACTGTTTTTT
TRBV6-5	-	TRBJ2-3	-	CASRDSTAQYF	TGTGCCAGCAGGGACTCGACGGCGCAGTATTTT
TRBV12-5	few	TRBJ1-2	-	CASGSPMDSNYGYTF	TGTGCTAGTGGTTCCCCTATGGACAGCAACTATGGCTACACCTTC
TRBV7-9	-	TRBJ1-6	TRBD1	CASSLTGQGNSPLHF	TGTGCCAGCAGCTTAACCGGACAGGGGAATTCACCCCTCCACTTT
TRBV12-3/TRBV12-4	few	TRBJ1-2	-	CASSLIAVNGYTF	TGTGCCAGCAGTTTAATCGCAGTTAATGGCTACACCTTC
TRBV14	once	TRBJ1-5	-	CASSQDLYQPQHF	TGTGCCAGCAGCCAAGATCTATATCAGCCCCAGCATTTT
TRBV11-2	-	TRBJ2-5	TRBD2	CASSLAGGPIETQYF	TGTGCCAGCAGCTTAGCGGGAGGGCCGATTGAGACCCAGTACTTC
TRBV2	-	TRBJ1-2	-	CASFGAPTGYGYTF	TGTGCCAGCTTTGGAGCCCCAACGGGCTATGGCTACACCTTC
TRBV2	-	TRBJ2-4	-	CASSDRAKNIQYF	TGTGCCAGCAGCGACAGGGCCAAAAACATTCAGTACTTC
TRBV7-9	-	TRBJ2-7	-	CASSFDGTGREQYF	TGTGCCAGCAGCTTTGACGGAACAGGGCGCGAGCAGTACTTC
TRBV4-1	-	TRBJ2-1	TRBD2	CASSPKPTSGTYNEQFF	TGCGCCAGCAGCCCCAAACCAACTAGCGGAACCTACAATGAGCAGTTCTTC
TRBV4-1	-	TRBJ2-7	TRBD2	CASSQGSGGNYYEQYF	TGCGCCAGCAGCCAGGGTAGCGGGGGAAATTACTACGAGCAGTACTTC
TRBV29-1	-	TRBJ1-2	-	CSGGYTGPYGYTF	TGCAGCGGCGGTTACACAGGGCCCTATGGCTACACCTTC
TRBV12-3/TRBV12-4	few	TRBJ1-1	-	CASSNRFEAFF	TGTGCCAGCAGCAACAGGTTTGAAGCTTTCTTT
TRBV25-1	once	TRBJ1-2	TRBD1	CASSFQGALGYTF	TGTGCCAGCAGTTTCCAGGGGGCGCTGGGCTACACCTTC
TRBV15	-	TRBJ2-1	TRBD2	CATSRGRGSSYNEQFF	TGTGCCACCAGCAGGGGGCGGGGGAGCTCCTACAATGAGCAGTTCTTC
TRBV11-2	-	TRBJ2-1	TRBD1	CASSRLGTGALFLVNEQFF	TGTGCCAGCAGCAGACTCGGGACAGGTGCCTTATTCCTGGTAAATGAGCAGTTCTTC
TRBV30	-	TRBJ2-6	-	CAWSVGQAGANVLTF	TGTGCCTGGAGTGTAGGTCAGGCAGGGGCCAACGTCCTGACTTTC
TRBV7-9	-	TRBJ1-2	-	CASSLPGGNGYTF	TGTGCCAGCAGCCTTCCGGGGGGGAATGGCTACACCTTC
TRBV20-1	-	TRBJ1-4	TRBD1	CSASQGQGAEKLFF	TGCAGTGCTAGTCAAGGACAGGGAGCTGAAAAACTGTTTTTT
TRBV28	-	TRBJ2-1	-	CASAEPPHLGTVYNEQFF	TGTGCCAGCGCTGAACCTCCGCATCTCGGCACAGTCTACAATGAGCAGTTCTTC
TRBV6-5	-	TRBJ1-3	-	CASTPGVTGNTIYF	TGTGCCAGCACTCCAGGGGTAACCGGAAACACCATATATTTT
TRBV25-1	once	TRBJ2-1	-	CASSGGQYNEQFF	TGTGCCAGCAGTGGAGGCCAGTACAATGAGCAGTTCTTC
TRBV6-5	-	TRBJ2-1	TRBD1	CASSWDRGSSYNEQFF	TGTGCCAGCAGTTGGGACAGGGGGAGCTCCTACAATGAGCAGTTCTTC
TRBV11-3	-	TRBJ1-1	-	CASSTQGDTEAFF	TGTGCCAGCAGCACCCAGGGCGACACTGAAGCTTTCTTT
TRBV18	-	TRBJ2-7	TRBD1	CASSPRQGFFEQYF	TGTGCCAGCTCACCTAGACAGGGGTTCTTCGAGCAGTACTTC
TRBV2	once	TRBJ1-1	TRBD1	CASSETGVTEAFF	TGTGCCAGCAGCGAGACAGGGGTCACTGAAGCTTTCTTT
TRBV6-5	-	TRBJ1-1	-	CASSRREGGITEAFF	TGTGCCAGCAGCAGAAGAGAAGGAGGGATCACTGAAGCTTTCTTT
TRBV5-5	once	TRBJ2-4	TRBD2	CASSPLGLARAKNIQYF	TGTGCCAGCAGCCCCCTAGGACTAGCGAGAGCCAAAAACATTCAGTACTTC
TRBV12-3/TRBV12-4	-	TRBJ1-4	-	CASRQTGEKLFF	TGTGCCAGCAGACAAACCGGGGAAAAACTGTTTTTT
TRBV7-3	-	TRBJ2-1	-	CASSLTQGTEQFF	TGTGCCAGCAGCTTAACTCAAGGGACAGAGCAGTTCTTC